Presented here are 23 T cell receptor beta chains from one specimen sequenced in a study of shared clonotypes between healthy human individuals. Naive-designated CD8 cells lacked CD45RO, were positively enriched for CCR7, and omitted terminally differentiated effector memory CD45RA+ cells. Sequencing was performed with immunoSEQ multiplex PCR; in TCRdb, only in-frame clones are kept and a portion is missing. The repertoire holds over 2,000,000 clones, with around 93% as singletons. The sequenced material came from naive CD8+ T cells from PBMCs. The receptors here all came from a man aged 18 to 29 in good health. Some clones in this sample may be carry-over from other donors' samples.

The CDR3 here is CASSYQGFNEQYF. Written as DNA, the CDR3 is TGTGCCAGCAGTTACCAGGGATTCAACGAGCAGTACTTC. V gene TRBV27 combines with J gene TRBJ2-7; tentatively, D is TRBD1 (5 bases). Between the trimmed V and J ends, which lost 4 bases and 5 bases, there was a span of 12 bases. Germline values: CDR1 MNHEY, CDR2 SMNVEV (reference sequence). The CDR3 spans 13 residues.

The rearrangement links TRBV9 to TRBJ2-1; either TRBD1 or TRBD2 may fit D (7 bases each). Trimming removed 6 bases from V and 2 bases from J, with 15 bases in between. The CDR3 loop spans 15 amino acids. Germline CDR1 and CDR2: SGDLS and YYNGEE. This CDR3 is CASTPGGGAYNEQFF. The CDR3 bases are TGTGCCAGCACCCCAGGGGGGGGAGCCTACAATGAGCAGTTCTTC.

The V call is TRBV4-1, the J call TRBJ1-1; 7 positions match TRBD1. The CDR3 is 15 residues long. With V trimmed by 6 bases and J by 0 bases, 7 bases remained unmatched. Germline values: CDR1 MGHRA, CDR2 YSYEKL. The CDR3 DNA reads as TGCGCCAGCAGGGGGTACGGACAGGTGAACACTGAAGCTTTCTTT. It translates to CASRGYGQVNTEAFF.

The chain links TRBV7-9 to TRBJ2-7, with TRBD1 as a possible D gene (6 bases). The CDR3 consists of 14 residues. Germline V gives CDR1 SEHNR, CDR2 FQNEAQ (reference sequence). V was pared by 7 bases and J by 4 bases, with 17 bases between. The CDR3 DNA reads TGTGCCAGCAAAAAGGACAGTGGAAGGTACGAGCAGTACTTC. Its protein product is CASKKDSGRYEQYF.

This chain uses TRBV11-2 with TRBJ2-1; 10 nucleotides agree with TRBD1. The length of the CDR3 is 16 residues. V trimming: 7 bases; J trimming: 10 bases; junction bases outside the gene matches: 16. Germline V gene data show CDR1 as SGHAT and CDR2 as FQNNGV. CDR3 region: CASTPPLGQGRHEQFF. For the CDR3, the DNA is TGTGCCAGCACCCCCCCCTTGGGACAGGGGCGTCACGAGCAGTTCTTC.

V is TRBV15 and J is TRBJ1-5; the D gene is possibly TRBD1 (6 bases). The CDR3 loop spans 14 amino acids. Germline V gene sequence: CDR1 LNHNV, CDR2 YYDKDF (reference sequence). V was clipped by 5 bases and J by 0 bases, with 8 bases between them. The CDR3: CATSWTVSNQPQHF. The CDR3 DNA reads as TGTGCCACCAGCTGGACAGTTAGCAATCAGCCCCAGCATTTT.

Turning to this clone: The same CDR3 can be traced to other DNA sequences in this sample. J is TRBJ1-1 and V is TRBV5-1, with D tentatively TRBD1 (6 bases). This CDR3 spans 15 amino acids. Germline-derived CDR1 and CDR2 are SGHRS and YFSETQ. With 0 bases removed from V and 1 base from J, the gap between germline ends came to 10 bases. The CDR3 protein is CASSLGAGANTEAFF. In DNA form, the CDR3 reads TGCGCCAGCAGCTTGGGCGCGGGGGCGAACACTGAAGCTTTCTTT. Supplemented by reference TRBV5-1 and TRBJ1-1, the full variable domain reads KAGVTQTPRYLIKTRGQQVTLSCSPISGHRSVSWYQQTPGQGLQFLFEYFSETQRNKGNFPGRFSGRQFSNSRSEMNVSTLELGDSALYLCASSLGAGANTEAFFGQGTRLTVV.

J is TRBJ2-7 and V is TRBV27; D might be TRBD1 (6 bases). The CDR3 totals 16 residues. V gave up 3 bases and J gave up 3 bases, with 18 bases separating them. Germline V lookup: CDR1 MNHEY, CDR2 SMNVEV (reference sequence). CDR3 sequence reads: CASSFGGPGVFYEQYF. The CDR3 DNA reads as TGTGCCAGCAGTTTTGGTGGGCCAGGGGTCTTCTACGAGCAGTACTTC.

About this clone itself: Other nucleotide sequences from this sample produce the same CDR3. The rearrangement joins TRBV19 to TRBJ2-7, with 7 bases aligning to TRBD2. CDR1 and CDR2 (germline): LNHDA, SQIVND (reference sequence). The CDR3 contains 14 residues. V shed 6 bases and J 0 bases; nucleotides not matched to a gene: 5. CDR3 residues: CASRGTTSSYEQYF. The CDR3, as DNA: TGTGCCAGTAGAGGGACTACCAGCTCCTACGAGCAGTACTTC.

The rearrangement joins TRBV6-5 to TRBJ2-7; D is ambiguous. Deletions cut 7 bases from V and 2 bases from J, with 18 bases between. The length of the CDR3 is 15 residues. The germline V gene has CDR1 MNHEY and CDR2 SVGAGI. The CDR3 nucleotides read TGTGCCAGCACCGCCGGCACGGGCCGCGCCTACGAGCAGTACTTC. Its translation: CASTAGTGRAYEQYF.

This clone showed up just once. The gene calls are TRBV4-3 and TRBJ1-3; unclear D gene. The CDR3 is 18 residues long. Germline loops: CDR1 LGHNA, CDR2 YSLEER. Between the trimmed V and J ends, which lost 0 bases and 0 bases, there was a span of 15 bases. The CDR3 spells CASSQDFRGVSSGNTIYF. The CDR3 region has the DNA TGCGCCAGCAGCCAAGATTTTCGAGGCGTTAGCTCTGGAAACACCATATATTTT.

The chain recombines TRBV27 with TRBJ1-3; D perhaps matches TRBD1 (5 bases). The length of the CDR3 is 15 residues. Per germline, CDR1 MNHEY and CDR2 SMNVEV (reference sequence). V was pared by 5 bases and J by 0 bases, with 11 bases between. CDR3 in DNA: TGTGCCAGCAGTCCGGGACGGATCTCTGGAAACACCATATATTTT. Protein sequence: CASSPGRISGNTIYF.

V gene TRBV4-1 combines with J gene TRBJ2-5; TRBD2 agrees at 7 bases. The DNA end favors TRBJ2-7, so the J call may be wrong. This CDR3 contains 13 residues. The germline V gene has CDR1 MGHRA and CDR2 YSYEKL. CDR3 sequence: CASSQGGTYEQYF. The CDR3, as DNA: TGCGCCAGCAGCCAGGGAGGGACGTACGAGCAGTACTTC.

This clone turned up a few times. J is TRBJ1-1 and V is TRBV4-2, with 7 positions matching TRBD1. Germline trimming cut 4 bases from V and 0 bases from J; bases unmatched to any gene: 2. In germline, CDR1 is LGHNA, CDR2 YNFKEQ. The CDR3 length is 14 residues. The CDR3 nucleotides are TGTGCCAGCAGCCCCGGGACAGTGAACACTGAAGCTTTCTTT. It specifies CASSPGTVNTEAFF.

The CDR3 here is CASTFRGGDIQYF. CDR3 in DNA: TGTGCCAGTACCTTCAGAGGGGGTGACATTCAGTACTTC. This chain links TRBV6-1 with TRBJ2-4, with D maybe TRBD1 (6 bases). The CDR3 consists of 13 residues. Trimming removed 9 bases from V and 8 bases from J, with 17 bases in between. Germline V lookup: CDR1 MNHNS, CDR2 SASEGT.

The V and J genes are TRBV2 and TRBJ2-1, with D possibly TRBD1 on 5 matching bases. Per the germline V gene, CDR1 is SNHLY and CDR2 is FYNNEI. With 4 bases removed from V and 4 bases from J, the gap between germline ends came to 11 bases. This CDR3 has 14 residues. The CDR3, as DNA: TGTGCCAGCAGTGGGTTGGGGCTGTACAATGAGCAGTTCTTC. Its protein product is CASSGLGLYNEQFF.

The rearrangement joins TRBV5-1 to TRBJ2-7; 9 bases match TRBD2. Germline CDR1 SGHRS, CDR2 YFSETQ. This CDR3 spans 15 amino acids. V was pared by 3 bases and J by 3 bases, with 7 bases of the junction left unmatched. The CDR3 spells CASSSGLARNYEQYF. Here the CDR3 DNA reads TGCGCCAGCAGCTCCGGACTAGCGAGAAACTACGAGCAGTACTTC.

The CDR3 loop reads CASSRLTDSNQPQHF. CDR3 nucleotide sequence: TGTGCCAGTAGTAGATTGACAGATAGCAATCAGCCCCAGCATTTT. J is TRBJ1-5 and V is TRBV19, with a weak D call TRBD1 (5 bases). Germline lookup yields CDR1 LNHDA and CDR2 SQIVND (reference sequence). V gave up 4 bases and J gave up 0 bases, with 10 bases separating them. The CDR3 loop spans 15 amino acids.

This clone was recorded a few times. The chain is built from TRBV5-4 and TRBJ1-1, with 8 bases matching TRBD1. Germline V gives CDR1 SGHNT, CDR2 YYREEE (reference sequence). Germline trimming cut 2 bases from V and 3 bases from J; bases unmatched to any gene: 3. This CDR3 comprises 14 residues. CDR3 nucleotide sequence: TGTGCCAGCAGCTTACAGGGGGGACACACTGAAGCTTTCTTT. This sequence encodes CASSLQGGHTEAFF.

A remark on this clone: Distinct nucleotide sequences in the sample also encode this CDR3. The chain employs TRBV5-6 and TRBJ2-7; D unresolved. Germline lookup yields CDR1 SGHDT and CDR2 YYEEEE. The CDR3 consists of 14 residues. The germline V and J ends were trimmed by 0 bases and 0 bases, with 7 bases remaining between them. CDR3 nucleotide sequence: TGTGCCAGCAGCTTGGGTGGTGACTCCTACGAGCAGTACTTC. Translating gives CASSLGGDSYEQYF.

The sample holds a few counts of this clone. The chain is built from TRBV7-9 and TRBJ1-2, with unresolved D. V dropped 6 bases and J dropped 6 bases, with 17 bases sitting between them. This CDR3 contains 14 residues. Germline V lookup: CDR1 SEHNR, CDR2 FQNEAQ (reference sequence). DNA for the CDR3: TGTGCCAGCAGTGGAGAAGCCTACCACAATGGCTACACCTTC. Protein sequence: CASSGEAYHNGYTF.

J is TRBJ2-1 and V is TRBV11-2; TRBD2 aligns across 7 bases. From germline, CDR1 is SGHAT and CDR2 FQNNGV. CDR3 length: 16 amino acids. V dropped 1 base and J dropped 2; count of bases not matched to a gene: 5. This chain's CDR3 is CASSLGLADTYNEQFF. The CDR3 nucleotides are TGTGCCAGCAGCTTAGGTCTAGCGGACACCTACAATGAGCAGTTCTTC.

The chain carries TRBV27 and TRBJ2-7; TRBD1 aligns across 7 bases. The length of the CDR3 is 17 residues. J gave up 5 bases and V 5 bases, and 18 bases lay outside the gene matches. Germline assignment: CDR1 MNHEY and CDR2 SMNVEV (reference sequence). CDR3: CASSPLGAGTVSHEQYF. CDR3 nucleotide sequence: TGTGCCAGCAGTCCATTGGGGGCCGGGACAGTTTCCCACGAGCAGTACTTC.